The 4 T cell receptor beta chains below come from one sample, sequenced in a study of blood T cell repertoires in COVID-19 (dated by TCRdb to the early 2020s). Library preparation was by the immunoSEQ multiplex PCR assay. The table comes from immuneACCESS by way of TCRdb, which keeps in-frame sequences with V and J called. Part of the clones is missing from these tables; in studies checked, under half for an unresolved V gene and the rest for unknown reasons. This sample gives some 67,000 clones in total; around 86% of them show up just once. Approximately 5.4% of the sample is taken by the ten largest. The sequenced material came from peripheral blood. The receptors shown here come from a man aged 50 or older with active COVID-19.

The CDR3 DNA follows: TGTGCCACCAGCAGGACTAGCCGGTTTAGCACAGATACGCAGTATTTT. Translation gives CATSRTSRFSTDTQYF. This chain connects TRBV15 to TRBJ2-3, with TRBD2 matching 7 bases. CDR1 and CDR2 (germline): LNHNV, YYDKDF (reference sequence). V was clipped by 3 bases and J by 0 bases; unmatched bases: 6. The CDR3 totals 16 residues.

V is TRBV18 and J is TRBJ2-1; TRBD1 aligns across 12 bases. V trimming: 3 bases; J trimming: 6 bases; junction bases outside the gene matches: 9. Germline assignment: CDR1 KGHSH and CDR2 LQKENI. The CDR3 has 17 residues. This CDR3 reads CASSPLMGQGAFNEQFF. The CDR3 DNA is TGTGCCAGCTCACCCTTAATGGGACAGGGGGCGTTCAATGAGCAGTTCTTC.

This clone was seen a single time. The V and J genes are TRBV18 and TRBJ1-1; weak D call: TRBD1 (6 bases). The V end was cut by 3 bases, the J end by 6 bases, with 14 bases between. The germline V gene has CDR1 KGHSH and CDR2 LQKENI. CDR3 length: 14 residues. The CDR3 coding sequence is TGTGCCAGCTCACCTAAAAGGGGGGGCGCTGAAGCTTTCTTT. Its protein is CASSPKRGGAEAFF.

The chain uses TRBV25-1 and TRBJ2-3; D gene ambiguous. The CDR3 spans 14 residues. Trimming took 2 bases from V and 4 from J, leaving 10 bases between them. From germline, CDR1 is MGHDK and CDR2 SYGVNS. The CDR3 sequence: CASSELDFADTQYF. The CDR3 DNA is TGTGCCAGCAGTGAACTAGATTTTGCAGATACGCAGTATTTT.